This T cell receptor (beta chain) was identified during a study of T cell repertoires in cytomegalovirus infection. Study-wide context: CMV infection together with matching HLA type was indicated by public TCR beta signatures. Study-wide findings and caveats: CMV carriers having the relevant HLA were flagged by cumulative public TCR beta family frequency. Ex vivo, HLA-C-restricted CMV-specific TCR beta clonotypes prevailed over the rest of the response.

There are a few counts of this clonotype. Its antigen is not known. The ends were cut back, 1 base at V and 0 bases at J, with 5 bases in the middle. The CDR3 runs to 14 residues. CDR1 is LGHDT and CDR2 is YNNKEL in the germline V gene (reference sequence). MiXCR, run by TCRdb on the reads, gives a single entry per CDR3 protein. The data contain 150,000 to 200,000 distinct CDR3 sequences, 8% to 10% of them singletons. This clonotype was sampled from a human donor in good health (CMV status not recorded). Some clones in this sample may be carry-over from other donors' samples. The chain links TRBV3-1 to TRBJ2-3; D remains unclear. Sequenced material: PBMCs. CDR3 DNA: TGTGCCAGCAGCCAAGGGATCAGCACAGATACGCAGTATTTT. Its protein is CASSQGISTDTQYF.